Sequencing of this TCR beta chain was carried out in a study of T-cell reconstitution after alpha-beta-depleted transplantation in children. TCRbeta library preparation incorporated unique molecular identifiers. TCRdb called the PCR reads again in MiXCR, with one record for every CDR3 protein. The sample has fewer than 700,000 distinct CDR3 sequences; 20% to 25% are singletons. General study findings and limits: Fresh T-cell production supplied most of the T-cell counts and diversity seen one year after transplant. Surviving recipient T cells and thymic progenitors underlay high day-60 TCRbeta diversity in some patients. There were reportedly several hundred expanded graft clones from which alpha-beta T cells came about two months after transplant.

This clonotype was counted many times. Its specificity is unknown. CDR1 and CDR2 (germline): SGHTA, FQGNSA. V was trimmed by 5 bases and J by 3 bases, leaving 21 bases between them. CDR3 length equals 17 residues. V usage is TRBV7-2 and J usage is TRBJ2-3; D may be TRBD2 (6 bases). Here the sequenced sample was PBMCs, mostly from graft donor cells, taken 360 days after TCRalphabeta/CD19-depleted stem cell transplant. This TCR was recovered from a boy under two years old who had a stem cell transplant for acute myeloid leukemia, so the T cells may come from the graft donor. The CDR3 coding sequence is TGTGCCAGCAGCCCAGCTGGCGGGACTTTCTTTACAGATACGCAGTATTTT. Residues: CASSPAGGTFFTDTQYF. Complete variable domain (other parts from reference TRBV7-2 and TRBJ2-3): GAGVSQSPSNKVTEKGKDVELRCDPISGHTALYWYRQSLGQGLEFLIYFQGNSAPDKSGLPSDRFSAERTGGSVSTLTIQRTQQEDSAVYLCASSPAGGTFFTDTQYFGPGTRLTVL.